This T cell receptor (beta chain) was observed in a study of CD8+ T cells in alopecia areata. Study background: In an open-label trial, patients got 5 to 10 mg tofacitinib twice daily.

The V gene's germline CDR1 is SQVTM and CDR2 ANQGSEA. CDR3 length equals 13 residues. V was pared by 8 bases and J by 7 bases, with 10 bases of the junction left unmatched. Treatment described: oral pan-JAK inhibitor, 5-10 mg twice daily. RNA extraction and reverse transcription yielded cDNA as sequencing template. Some clones are missing from TCRdb's copy, which holds only in-frame ones; the method was immunoSEQ multiplex PCR. The repertoire consists of about 200,000 clones, with more than 45% occurring once and the leading ten covering 1.6%. The V call is TRBV29-1, the J call TRBJ1-2; 10 nucleotides line up with TRBD1. The clonotype comes from a human donor with alopecia areata. Sequences were derived from CD4+ T cells sorted from blood, sampled at week 4, from a patient treated with tofacitinib. The CDR3 nucleotides read TGCAGCTTCTCGACAGGGGGCGCCGGTGGCTACACCTTC. It codes for CSFSTGGAGGYTF.